Each of the 10 T cell receptor beta chains below was sequenced from the same sample in a study of CD8+CD57+ T cells in acquired aplastic anemia. Selection for sequencing was limited to patients who had shown CD8+CD57+ cell expansion by flow cytometry. Template material for TCR beta VDJ and CDR3 profiling consisted of genomic DNA. Via MiXCR, TCRdb re-called the reads, giving one row per CDR3 protein. The table includes about 250,000 distinct CDR3 sequences, around 43% detected once. Sequencing was performed on sorted CD4+, CD8+, or CD8+CD57+ T cells (not recorded which) from PBMCs. The receptors were gathered from a human donor with aplastic anemia.

This clonotype was picked up many times. The chain recombines TRBV11-2 with TRBJ2-5; D gene ambiguous. Germline CDR1 reads SGHAT; CDR2 reads FQNNGV. CDR3 length: 15 amino acids. Trimming shortened V by 1 base and J by 1 base, and 10 bases separated the two germline ends. This chain's CDR3 is CASSLVANRQETQYF. Written as DNA, the CDR3 is TGTGCCAGCAGCTTAGTGGCTAACCGCCAAGAGACCCAGTACTTC.

This clonotype was seen a single time. The J gene is TRBJ2-1, the V gene TRBV7-9, with D possibly being TRBD2 (7 bases). Trimming stripped 6 bases from V and 8 bases from J, with 23 bases between. The V gene's germline CDR1 is SEHNR and CDR2 FQNEAQ (reference sequence). The CDR3 consists of 16 residues. The CDR3 DNA sequence: TGTGCCAGCAGTCAACCACGGGGGGCGCGGGACGATGAGCAGTTCTTC. Encoded protein: CASSQPRGARDDEQFF.

The V gene is TRBV4-2, the J gene TRBJ2-1, with TRBD2 matching over 7 bases. The ends lost 0 bases at V and 7 bases at J; junction bases unmatched: 9. From germline, CDR1 is LGHNA and CDR2 YNFKEQ. The CDR3 extends over 16 amino acids. CDR3 nucleotides: TGTGCCAGCAGCCAAGATAGGAGCGGGGTAGGGAATGAGCAGTTCTTC. This translates into CASSQDRSGVGNEQFF.

This clonotype showed up just a few times. The chain recombines TRBV28 with TRBJ1-2; 8 bases are shared with TRBD1. V gave up 3 bases and J gave up 2 bases; unmatched junction bases: 5. The CDR3 is 15 residues long. CDR1 and CDR2 (germline): MDHEN, SYDVKM. CDR3: CASSLTGAANYGYTF. In DNA form, the CDR3 reads TGTGCCAGCAGTTTGACAGGGGCGGCAAACTATGGCTACACCTTC.

There are a few counts of this clonotype. The rearrangement joins TRBV6-5 to TRBJ2-7; D may be TRBD1 or TRBD2 (5 bases each). The V gene lost 7 bases and the J gene lost 1 base, with 14 bases spanning the gap. This CDR3 comprises 14 residues. CDR1 is MNHEY, CDR2 SVGAGI, per germline. CDR3 loop: CASKRGTISYEQYF. Here the CDR3 DNA reads TGTGCCAGCAAACGTGGGACGATATCCTACGAGCAGTACTTC.

This clonotype was observed many times. The V and J genes are TRBV11-2 and TRBJ1-4; 8 positions match TRBD1. The CDR3 has 16 amino acids. Trimming at V came to 5 bases and at J to 11 bases, leaving 16 bases not matched to a gene. Germline values: CDR1 SGHAT, CDR2 FQNNGV. The CDR3 reads CASSPGTGNPRGKLFF. CDR3 DNA: TGTGCCAGCAGCCCAGGGACAGGTAATCCTCGCGGGAAACTGTTTTTT.

V is TRBV24-1 and J is TRBJ2-7, with a possible D match to TRBD2 (6 bases). The germline V gene has CDR1 KGHDR and CDR2 SFDVKD. The CDR3 runs 14 residues. V shed 4 bases and J shed 6 bases, with 15 bases lying between them. This CDR3 reads CATSESRDVGEQYF. In DNA, the CDR3 is TGTGCCACCAGTGAATCGCGGGACGTCGGCGAGCAGTACTTC.

The V and J genes are TRBV20-1 and TRBJ2-1; D is undetermined. CDR1 is DFQATT, CDR2 SNEGSKA, per germline (reference sequence). This CDR3 comprises 11 residues. V was pared by 0 bases and J by 8 bases, with 5 bases between. The chain's CDR3 is CSARDNHEQFF. DNA of the CDR3: TGCAGTGCTAGAGATAACCATGAGCAGTTCTTC.

This rearrangement joins TRBV12-3 or TRBV12-4 to TRBJ2-3; tentatively, D is TRBD1 (5 bases). The germline V and J ends were trimmed by 5 bases and 7 bases, with 10 bases remaining between them. The CDR3 runs to 12 residues. The CDR3 spells CASSEQGYTQYF. For the CDR3, the DNA is TGTGCCAGCAGTGAGCAGGGTTATACGCAGTATTTT.

The chain recombines TRBV4-2 with TRBJ1-2, with D unresolved. Per the germline V gene, CDR1 is LGHNA and CDR2 is YNFKEQ. The length of the CDR3 is 14 residues. Trimming removed 1 base at V and 2 bases at J, with 8 bases between. The CDR3 protein is CASSQVSSNYGYTF. The CDR3 DNA sequence: TGTGCCAGCAGCCAAGTCAGTTCAAACTATGGCTACACCTTC.